In its sample, the clone carrying this T cell receptor beta chain was seen a few times. What it recognizes is unknown. With 10 bases clipped from V and 6 bases from J, the junction kept 5 bases outside the gene matches. The CDR3 runs 13 residues. Germline V lookup: CDR1 LNHDA, CDR2 SQIVND (reference sequence). This entry comes from a study of T cells in localized non-small cell lung cancer. Here immunoSEQ multiplex PCR was the method, and the copy in TCRdb shows in-frame clones only, minus some. This table holds under 850 clones, less than 20% found once. Overall study findings and caveats: A higher density of T cells in blood coincided with extended overall survival. When the top 100 tumor clones were examined, a median approximately 59 of them also appeared in the adjacent lung, which was paired and uninvolved.

The sample was normal lung tissue next to the tumor, taken before any cancer treatment. The sequence came from a female donor at least 60 years old with stage II lung adenocarcinoma. The gene calls are TRBV19 and TRBJ1-5, with TRBD1 matching 11 bases. Here the CDR3 DNA reads TGTGCCATCGCCGGGACAGGGGGTCAGCCCCAGCATTTT. Translating gives CAIAGTGGQPQHF.